Included here is one T cell receptor (beta chain) sequence, with context. Its antigen specificity is not known. Base qualities are not provided; no much larger clone lies one nucleotide away. Ficoll-Paque density gradient centrifugation was used to isolate PBMCs. The cysteine opens and the phenylalanine closes a CDR3 of 14 amino acids. The sequence is cut down to CDR3 DNA, 42 bases in frame from base 1. The trim is 3 bases for V and 2 bases for J, with a gap of 11 bases between the germline ends. The source of the sample is a study of T-cell memory formation after mild COVID-19 (dated by TCRdb to the early 2020s). With regard to the full study: Most TCR sequence clusters were specific to one of the two donors. In two donors, T-cell clones that expanded and contracted after mild COVID-19 were tracked by sequencing TCRalpha and TCRbeta repertoires over time. Two young, previously healthy adult volunteers, one female and one male, were included in the cohort.

The data were produced on an Illumina NovaSeq 6000. TCRalpha and TCRbeta cDNA libraries were constructed by 5'RACE with constant-segment primers, with sample barcodes and unique molecular identifiers being introduced. RNA was extracted from every sample with Trizol reagent. Library amplification was performed in two PCR steps, and a second sample barcode and Illumina TruSeq adapters were introduced in the second step. Sequencing of the libraries was done on an Illumina NovaSeq, producing 2 x 150 bp paired-end reads. As for the original processing: Demultiplexing of reads and collapsing into UMI-guided consensus sequences were performed with migec v1.2.7. Using mixcr v2.1.11, UMI consensuses were aligned to TRA and TRB V and J templates and then assembled into clonotypes. A clonotype was counted as expanded or contracted only when both edgeR and NoisET called the clonotype significant, with the noise models trained on biological replicates. For edgeR calls, the thresholds were a false discovery rate-adjusted p below 0.01 and a log2 fold-change of 1. As an exploratory analysis of dynamics, PCA with hierarchical clustering was applied to max-normalized trajectories of the 1000 most abundant clonotypes. Separately sequenced CD4+ and CD8+ repertoires were used to assign a CD4 or CD8 phenotype to each responding clone. TCRdb trimmed the raw reads at Q25, called clones with MiXCR and kept productive beta chains. Every entry covers one CDR3 protein and lists the most common genes and DNA from its rows. The authors' filters were not applied to this entry. The sample table lists fewer than 150,000 distinct CDR3 sequences, around 15% of them with a count of one. Around 4.8% of the sample comes from the top ten.

What the research found in general, with its limitations: From day 15 to 85, contracting clones showed balanced CD4/CD8 phenotypes, whereas a second wave of clones that expanded from day 15 to 37 leaned towards CD4+. Contracting CD4+ clones were located mainly in the CM and EM memory subsets, whereas CD8+ clones were found to be enriched in EMRA. The second-wave clones that peaked on day 37 were not confirmed to be SARS-CoV-2 specific. Some responding clones were detected in pre-infection memory, suggesting pre-existing cross-reactive memory T cells joined the SARS-CoV-2 response. Only a couple of mild cases were covered by the study, and larger cohorts that include severe cases with pre-infection samples were considered necessary.

Sequencing was done on a sample of PBMCs or a T cell subset sorted from them (not recorded which). The chain is assembled from TRBV12-3 or TRBV12-4 and TRBJ2-7; a tentative D match to TRBD1 spans 6 bases. This receptor was taken from a man younger than 35 who had mild COVID-19 (a few samples of this study predate the infection). The sample titles of this study are shuffled in the database, so cell type and time point are left out; the donor was told from shared clones. CDR3 sequence: CASSFSGVPYEQYF. Read as DNA, the sequence is TGTGCCAGCAGTTTTTCAGGGGTACCCTACGAGCAGTACTTC.